The clone carrying this T cell receptor (beta chain) was seen a few times. Its antigen is not identified. Trimming cost V 0 bases and J 9 bases, with 12 bases left between them. Germline CDR1 LNHNV, CDR2 YYDKDF (reference sequence). There are 15 residues in the CDR3. The data belong to a study of identical twins. Study-wide results and limits: Because invariant MAIT and iNKT cells could be present, zero-insertion analyses could be partly confounded.

A single record per CDR3 protein comes from TCRdb applying MiXCR to the 5' RACE reads. The data contain a few hundred thousand distinct CDR3 sequences, roughly 9% of them singletons. The sample comprised naive T cells sorted from blood. The origin of this receptor is a woman aged 45-65 years in good health. This chain joins TRBV15 and TRBJ1-6; D gene unclear. CDR3 loop: CATSRDGGRGSPLHF. CDR3 DNA: TGTGCCACCAGCAGAGATGGAGGGCGGGGTTCACCCCTCCACTTT.